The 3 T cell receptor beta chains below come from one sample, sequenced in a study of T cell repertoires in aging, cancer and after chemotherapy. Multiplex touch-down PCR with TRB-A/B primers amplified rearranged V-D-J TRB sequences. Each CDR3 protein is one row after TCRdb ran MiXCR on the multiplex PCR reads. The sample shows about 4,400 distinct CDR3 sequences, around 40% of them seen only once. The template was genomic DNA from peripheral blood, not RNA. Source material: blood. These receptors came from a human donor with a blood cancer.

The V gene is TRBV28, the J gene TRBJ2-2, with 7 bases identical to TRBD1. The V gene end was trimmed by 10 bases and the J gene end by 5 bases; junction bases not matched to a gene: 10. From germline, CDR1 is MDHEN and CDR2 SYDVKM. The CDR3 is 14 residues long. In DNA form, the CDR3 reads TGTGCCACTTCACAGGGGAGTGTGACCGGGGAGCTGTTTTTT. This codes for CATSQGSVTGELFF.

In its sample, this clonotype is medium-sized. The DNA of the CDR3 is TGTGCCAGCAGGGTAGCAGTAGGGGCCACAGATACGCAGTATTTT. This gives the protein CASRVAVGATDTQYF. The gene calls are TRBV6-5 and TRBJ2-3; possibly TRBD1 for D (5 bases). Trimming removed 6 bases from V and 2 bases from J, with 15 bases in between. The germline V gene has CDR1 MNHEY and CDR2 SVGAGI. The length of the CDR3 is 15 residues.

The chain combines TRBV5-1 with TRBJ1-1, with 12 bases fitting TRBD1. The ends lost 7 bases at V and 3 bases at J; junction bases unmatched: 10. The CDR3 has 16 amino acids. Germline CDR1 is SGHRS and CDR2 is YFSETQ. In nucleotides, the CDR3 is TGCGCCAGCTCCCGGGGACAGGGGGCGAAGGACACTGAAGCTTTCTTT. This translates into CASSRGQGAKDTEAFF.